This TCR beta chain was sequenced during a study of blood T cell repertoires in COVID-19. Study summary: Material from acute and convalescent COVID-19 was sourced from the United States, Italy and Spain.

The method was immunoSEQ multiplex PCR; TCRdb's version includes in-frame clones alone and lacks a portion of them. The data show more than 150,000 clones, roughly four fifths seen once. Grouping used clinical history reported by participants in a survey and questionnaire. CDR1 SGHTA and CDR2 FQGNSA come from the germline V gene. V lost 5 bases, J lost 4 bases, and 17 bases lay in between. This CDR3 has 15 residues. This sequence joins TRBV7-2 and TRBJ1-2; no definite D call. The specimen was PBMCs or T cells enriched from blood (not recorded which). The receptor's source is a man in his forties who had recovered from COVID-19. The CDR3 reads CASSPPLQAVYGYTF. CDR3 nucleotides: TGTGCCAGCAGCCCTCCCTTGCAGGCTGTCTATGGCTACACCTTC.